This T cell receptor (beta chain) was found in a study of shared clonotypes between healthy human individuals. Trimming removed 1 base from V and 5 bases from J, with 6 bases in between. The length of the CDR3 is 12 residues. CDR1 and CDR2 (germline): GTSNPN, SVGIG (reference sequence). TCRdb's copy holds only in-frame clones and misses some; the assay was immunoSEQ multiplex PCR. In the table there are 800,000 to 1,200,000 clones, roughly 74% of which are singletons. Material for sequencing was memory CD4+ T cells from PBMCs. The subset was: CD45RA-negative fraction. The receptor's source is a man between 18 and 35 years old in good health. Some clones in this sample may be carry-over from other donors' samples. V gene TRBV30 combines with J gene TRBJ2-1, with D tentatively TRBD2 (6 bases). CDR3 region: CAWSGGNNEQFF. Here the CDR3 DNA reads TGTGCCTGGAGTGGCGGGAACAATGAGCAGTTCTTC.